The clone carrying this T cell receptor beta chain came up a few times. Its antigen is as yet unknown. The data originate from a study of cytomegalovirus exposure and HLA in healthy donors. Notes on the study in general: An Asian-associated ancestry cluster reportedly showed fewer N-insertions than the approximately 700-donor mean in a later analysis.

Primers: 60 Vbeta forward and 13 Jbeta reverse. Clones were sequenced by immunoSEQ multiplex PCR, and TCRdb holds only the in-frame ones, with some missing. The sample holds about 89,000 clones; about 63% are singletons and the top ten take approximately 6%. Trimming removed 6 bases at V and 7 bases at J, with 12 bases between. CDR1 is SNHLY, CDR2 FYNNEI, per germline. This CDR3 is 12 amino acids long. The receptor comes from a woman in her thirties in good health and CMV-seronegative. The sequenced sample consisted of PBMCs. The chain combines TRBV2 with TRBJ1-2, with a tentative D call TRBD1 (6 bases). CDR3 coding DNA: TGTGCCAGCAGACTCGACAGGTCTGGCTACACCTTC. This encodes CASRLDRSGYTF.